A selection of T cell receptor beta chains follows, all from one sample in a study of spatial heterogeneity in lung cancer. TCRdb passed the 5' RACE reads through MiXCR, listing each CDR3 protein once. The table lists 85,000 to 100,000 distinct CDR3 sequences, 15% to 20% of them singletons. This material consisted of PBMCs, taken at follow-up. The receptors here all came from a male donor with early-stage non-small cell lung cancer. Both conserved end residues are part of each CDR3. A D gene is named only where the DNA matches it firmly. Rows may omit the clone size; those that give it use once, few, many or a size class.

size: -; V: TRBV19; J: TRBJ2-5; D: -; DNA: TGTGCCAGTAGTACAAATTGGTCGCGGAGGGACCAGTACTTC; CDR3: CASSTNWSRRDQYF
size: few; V: TRBV20-1; J: TRBJ1-2; D: TRBD1; DNA: TGCAGTGCTCCTCCCGGGACAGCCGCGTCTAACTATGGCTACACCTTC; CDR3: CSAPPGTAASNYGYTF
size: -; V: TRBV10-1; J: TRBJ2-3; D: -; DNA: TGCGCCAGCATCTCCCAGGGGAAGGAGAAAGATACGCAGTATTTT; CDR3: CASISQGKEKDTQYF
size: few; V: TRBV24-1; J: TRBJ2-1; D: TRBD1; DNA: TGTGCCACCGCCGAAGGGGGCCTGAACAATGAGCAGTTCTTC; CDR3: CATAEGGLNNEQFF
size: many; V: TRBV7-9; J: TRBJ1-1; D: TRBD1; DNA: TGTGCCAGCAGCCTCCAGACAGGGCCCTCGAACACTGAAGCTTTCTTT; CDR3: CASSLQTGPSNTEAFF
size: -; V: TRBV12-3/TRBV12-4; J: TRBJ2-2; D: TRBD1; DNA: TGTGCCAGCAGTTTTCGACAGGGAAACACCGGGGAGCTGTTTTTT; CDR3: CASSFRQGNTGELFF
size: few; V: TRBV5-4; J: TRBJ2-1; D: -; DNA: TGTGCCAGCAGCTTGGAAGCCAGGGGCCACAATGAGCAGTTCTTC; CDR3: CASSLEARGHNEQFF
size: -; V: TRBV7-2; J: TRBJ2-3; D: TRBD2; DNA: TGTGCCAGCAGCGGCGGGGGGGTCAGCACAGATACGCAGTATTTT; CDR3: CASSGGGVSTDTQYF
size: few; V: TRBV6-4; J: TRBJ1-6; D: -; DNA: TGTGCCAGCAGCCCAACAGCGGGTCCGTGGTCACCCCTCCACTTT; CDR3: CASSPTAGPWSPLHF
size: few; V: TRBV3-1; J: TRBJ2-6; D: -; DNA: TGTGCCAGCAGACCCCTTGGGTTCTCTGGGGCCAACGTCCTGACTTTC; CDR3: CASRPLGFSGANVLTF
size: few; V: TRBV5-1; J: TRBJ2-3; D: TRBD2; DNA: TGCGCCAGCAGCGCGGGACTACTTGACACAGATACGCAGTATTTT; CDR3: CASSAGLLDTDTQYF
size: few; V: TRBV5-5; J: TRBJ2-5; D: TRBD2; DNA: TGTGCCAGCAGCTTGAGTCCGGGAGGACCACAAGAGACCCAGTACTTC; CDR3: CASSLSPGGPQETQYF
size: -; V: TRBV6-2/TRBV6-3; J: TRBJ1-1; D: -; DNA: TGTGCCAGCAGTTACTCGATATCCCGGGGACGAGCTGAAGCTTTCTTT; CDR3: CASSYSISRGRAEAFF
size: many; V: TRBV11-2; J: TRBJ2-5; D: -; DNA: TGTGCCAGCAGCCCGGCCAGACAGCAAGAGACCCAGTACTTC; CDR3: CASSPARQQETQYF
size: few; V: TRBV27; J: TRBJ1-1; D: TRBD1; DNA: TGTGCCAGCAGAAGGGACAGGAGTTCCAACACTGAAGCTTTCTTT; CDR3: CASRRDRSSNTEAFF
size: many; V: TRBV20-1; J: TRBJ1-2; D: TRBD1; DNA: TGCAGTGCTAGGAGAGAGGGGGCCGACTATGGCTACACCTTC; CDR3: CSARREGADYGYTF
size: -; V: TRBV10-3; J: TRBJ2-6; D: TRBD1; DNA: TGTGCCATCAGACTGACAGGGTCTGGGGCCAACGTCCTGACTTTC; CDR3: CAIRLTGSGANVLTF
size: -; V: TRBV6-2/TRBV6-3; J: TRBJ2-5; D: -; DNA: TGTGCCAGCAGTTTCGCCATCTACCAAGAGACCCAGTACTTC; CDR3: CASSFAIYQETQYF
size: few; V: TRBV19; J: TRBJ2-7; D: TRBD2; DNA: TGTGCCAGTAGTATTGGGACTAGCGAGAACTACGAGCAGTACTTC; CDR3: CASSIGTSENYEQYF
size: few; V: TRBV29-1; J: TRBJ2-2; D: -; DNA: TGCAGCGTTTGGTCGGACACCGGGGAGCTGTTTTTT; CDR3: CSVWSDTGELFF
size: -; V: TRBV6-2/TRBV6-3; J: TRBJ2-3; D: -; DNA: TGTGCCAGCAGCGGGACCCTTCGGACAGATACGCAGTATTTT; CDR3: CASSGTLRTDTQYF
size: -; V: TRBV6-1; J: TRBJ2-2; D: -; DNA: TGTGCCAGCAGTGATGGGCCACCTTGGCGGGGTAACACCGGGGAGCTGTTTTTT; CDR3: CASSDGPPWRGNTGELFF
size: few; V: TRBV19; J: TRBJ1-2; D: -; DNA: TGTGCCAGTAGTGCGCAACAGGGAAACTATGGCTACACCTTC; CDR3: CASSAQQGNYGYTF
size: -; V: TRBV24-1; J: TRBJ2-5; D: -; DNA: TGTGCCACAGGGACACTTCAAGAGACCCAGTACTTC; CDR3: CATGTLQETQYF
size: few; V: TRBV4-3; J: TRBJ1-4; D: -; DNA: TGCGCCAGCAGCCAAGTAGCAACTAATGAAAAACTGTTTTTT; CDR3: CASSQVATNEKLFF
size: many; V: TRBV14; J: TRBJ1-2; D: -; DNA: TGTGCCAGCAGCCAAGGGAGGTCTTATGGCTACACCTTC; CDR3: CASSQGRSYGYTF
size: -; V: TRBV20-1; J: TRBJ2-2; D: -; DNA: TGCAGTGCTAGGTCCGGGGGCTCCACCGGGGAGCTGTTTTTT; CDR3: CSARSGGSTGELFF
size: once; V: TRBV6-5; J: TRBJ1-1; D: -; DNA: TGTGCCAGCAGTTACTCCCACGGGGCGACTGAAGCTTTCTTT; CDR3: CASSYSHGATEAFF
size: -; V: TRBV6-1; J: TRBJ1-5; D: -; DNA: TGTGCCAGCAGCGTAGACAGTGCTTTCAATCAGCCCCAGCATTTT; CDR3: CASSVDSAFNQPQHF
size: -; V: TRBV14; J: TRBJ2-3; D: -; DNA: TGTGCCAGCAGCCCGTTCACAGATACGCAGTATTTT; CDR3: CASSPFTDTQYF
size: -; V: TRBV5-1; J: TRBJ1-6; D: -; DNA: TGCGCCAGCAGCTTGAGACGAGTGGGAGGGGACGTACTAGGATCACCCCTCCACTTT; CDR3: CASSLRRVGGDVLGSPLHF
size: few; V: TRBV6-6; J: TRBJ2-7; D: -; DNA: TGTGCCAGCAGTGGCCCTACCCCTCCAGAGCAGTACTTC; CDR3: CASSGPTPPEQYF
size: few; V: TRBV5-1; J: TRBJ1-2; D: -; DNA: TGCGCCAGCAGCGAGCAGACGGAGACCTATGGCTACACCTTC; CDR3: CASSEQTETYGYTF
size: -; V: TRBV20-1; J: TRBJ2-2; D: -; DNA: TGCAGTGCTAGAAAATCAGCGAACACCGGGGAGCTGTTTTTT; CDR3: CSARKSANTGELFF
size: -; V: TRBV10-2; J: TRBJ2-3; D: TRBD2; DNA: TGCGCCAGCAGTGAGTTGGGGGGGACCACAGATACGCAGTATTTT; CDR3: CASSELGGTTDTQYF
size: -; V: TRBV12-3/TRBV12-4; J: TRBJ2-7; D: TRBD1; DNA: TGTGCCAGCAGTTACGACAGGGCTCTCTACGAGCAGTACTTC; CDR3: CASSYDRALYEQYF
size: -; V: TRBV7-9; J: TRBJ2-3; D: -; DNA: TGTGCCAGCAGCCAGGACAGATCTAGCACAGATACGCAGTATTTT; CDR3: CASSQDRSSTDTQYF
size: few; V: TRBV7-8; J: TRBJ2-2; D: -; DNA: TGTGCCAGCAGCCCGCGTCTGGCTTCTAGGGCTGGGGAGCTGTTTTTT; CDR3: CASSPRLASRAGELFF
size: many; V: TRBV9; J: TRBJ2-3; D: TRBD2; DNA: TGTGCCAGCAGCGTCTTAGTGCGGGAGAACACAGATACGCAGTATTTT; CDR3: CASSVLVRENTDTQYF
size: -; V: TRBV6-1; J: TRBJ2-1; D: TRBD1; DNA: TGTGCCAGCAGTGAACAACAGGGGCGTTACAATGAGCAGTTCTTC; CDR3: CASSEQQGRYNEQFF
size: few; V: TRBV10-1; J: TRBJ2-2; D: -; DNA: TGCGCCAGCAGTGACAACCCGGGCGGGGAGCTGTTTTTT; CDR3: CASSDNPGGELFF
size: -; V: TRBV10-3; J: TRBJ2-1; D: TRBD2; DNA: TGTGCCATCAGTCAGCGGGAGGGCCAGAGGAATGAGCAGTTCTTC; CDR3: CAISQREGQRNEQFF
size: -; V: TRBV2; J: TRBJ1-5; D: -; DNA: TGTGCCAGCAAGGGGTCAAACCTCAATCAGCCCCAGCATTTT; CDR3: CASKGSNLNQPQHF
size: few; V: TRBV12-3/TRBV12-4; J: TRBJ2-3; D: -; DNA: TGTGCCAGCAGTTTTTTTGCAGATACGCAGTATTTT; CDR3: CASSFFADTQYF
size: few; V: TRBV12-3/TRBV12-4; J: TRBJ2-3; D: -; DNA: TGTGCCAGCAGCTCACTGGATACGCAGTATTTT; CDR3: CASSSLDTQYF
size: -; V: TRBV24-1; J: TRBJ2-1; D: -; DNA: TGTGCCACCAGTGACCCCACACAGAGCCGAGTCTACAATGAGCAGTTCTTC; CDR3: CATSDPTQSRVYNEQFF
size: few; V: TRBV7-6; J: TRBJ2-2; D: TRBD2; DNA: TGTGCCAGCAGCCCGACTAGCGGGGTGACCGGGGAGCTGTTTTTT; CDR3: CASSPTSGVTGELFF
size: -; V: TRBV6-5; J: TRBJ2-3; D: -; DNA: TGTGCCAGCAGTTACTCTTTAAGAGATACGCAGTATTTT; CDR3: CASSYSLRDTQYF
size: few; V: TRBV20-1; J: TRBJ1-1; D: TRBD1; DNA: TGCAGTGCTAAAACAGGGGGTTCGAACACTGAAGCTTTCTTT; CDR3: CSAKTGGSNTEAFF
size: -; V: TRBV7-2; J: TRBJ2-3; D: -; DNA: TGTGCCAGCAGCTCCGGACCCGCGGGTGGGACCACAGATACGCAGTATTTT; CDR3: CASSSGPAGGTTDTQYF